This T cell receptor (beta chain) was documented in a study of T cell clonotyping in hematopoietic cell transplantation listed by TCRdb under 2021. Background on the whole study: A total of roughly 130 blood samples were collected in the study from a few dozen consecutive transplant recipients and their related donors. Patients were recruited between September 2015 and 2017 and followed until late 2020 or death. The research as a whole found: The sample size was limited, and because cells were not sorted, the contributions of CD4 and CD8 repertoires could not be separated. After transplant, TCR diversity in recipients dropped, and pathologically expanded clonotypes climbed progressively between day 30 and day 180. Recipient repertoires showed only a small fraction of overlap with donor repertoires, and over 95% appeared de novo at the given depth. Inverse Simpson Index values from donors and from recipients before transplant predicted broader TCR repertoire diversity after transplant.

With the immunoSEQ assay, which is a bias-controlled multiplex PCR relying on V- and J-specific primers, TCR beta CDR3 regions were amplified from genomic DNA. A second PCR step added a proprietary barcode and Illumina adapter sequences to the CDR3 amplicons. An Illumina MiSeq instrument was used to sequence the CDR3 libraries. In the paper's pipeline: immunoSEQ Analyzer 3.0 was used for export and quality control, with R Bioconductor and Immunarch used for downstream analyses. Only productive rearrangements within the normalized downsampled data set were used in the calculation of repertoire metrics. In the normalized cohort, a clonotype counted as pathologically expanded if the clonotype was larger than 5 templates. Repertoire diversity was measured with the Inverse Simpson Index. The non-normalized data set was used for CMV-specificity analyses so that all clonotypes could be captured. TCRdb obtained this table from immuneACCESS and retained in-frame rearrangements with V and J assigned. These tables miss some clones; where compared with another copy, unresolved V genes account for less than half of the shortfall, and the remainder is unexplained. The V and J calls and clone size come from that table; D and trimming were worked out from the DNA. The sample table records about 27,000 clones; approximately 96% of these occur just once. Approximately 1.3% of the sample lies in the top ten.

This clone turned up a few times. The antigen this receptor binds is unknown. Base qualities are not at hand, and no much larger clone is one base apart. CDR1 and CDR2 (MGHDK, SYGVNS) derive from the germline V gene. The CDR3 numbers 14 residues from cysteine through phenylalanine. This entry keeps only the CDR3 DNA: 42 bases, framed from base 1. V is cut by 2 bases and J by 3 bases, and the space between the germline ends is 10 bases. Related transplant donors provided blood samples for TCR beta sequencing. Nuclei Lysis Solution was used to extract genomic DNA from fresh or cryopreserved unfractionated peripheral blood mononuclear cells.

The clonotype originates from a man between 45 and 60 years old in good health. Some clones in this sample may be carry-over from other donors' samples. Material: peripheral blood mononuclear cells. In this chain, TRBV25-1 is recombined with TRBJ1-1, with the identity of the D gene unclear. The CDR3 is CASSEAGEYTEAFF. The DNA sequence is given as TGTGCCAGCAGTGAAGCGGGTGAGTACACTGAAGCTTTCTTT.